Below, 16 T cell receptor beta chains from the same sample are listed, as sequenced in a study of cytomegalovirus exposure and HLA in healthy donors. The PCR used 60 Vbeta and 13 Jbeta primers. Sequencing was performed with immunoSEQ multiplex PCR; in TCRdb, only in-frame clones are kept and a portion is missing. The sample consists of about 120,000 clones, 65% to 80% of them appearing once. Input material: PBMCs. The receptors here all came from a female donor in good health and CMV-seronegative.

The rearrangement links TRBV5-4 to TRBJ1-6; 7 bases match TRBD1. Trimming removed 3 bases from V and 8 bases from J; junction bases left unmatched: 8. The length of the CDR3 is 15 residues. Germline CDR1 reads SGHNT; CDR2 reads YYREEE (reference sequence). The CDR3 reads CASSSPTGPDSPLHF. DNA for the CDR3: TGTGCCAGCAGCTCACCGACAGGGCCGGATTCACCCCTCCACTTT.

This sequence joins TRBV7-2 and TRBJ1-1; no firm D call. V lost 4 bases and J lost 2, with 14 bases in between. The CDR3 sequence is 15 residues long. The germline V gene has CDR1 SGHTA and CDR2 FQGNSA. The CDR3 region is CASSSRLASNTEAFF. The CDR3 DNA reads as TGTGCCAGCAGCTCAAGGCTAGCCTCTAACACTGAAGCTTTCTTT.

The CDR3 region is CAWEVRDSYEQYF. Here the CDR3 DNA reads TGTGCCTGGGAAGTCCGGGACAGCTACGAGCAGTACTTC. The chain uses TRBV30 and TRBJ2-7; 7 nucleotides line up with TRBD1. With 5 bases clipped from V and 3 bases from J, the junction kept 7 bases outside the gene matches. Germline lookup yields CDR1 GTSNPN and CDR2 SVGIG (reference sequence). The CDR3 loop spans 13 amino acids. The full variable domain, in which reference TRBV30 and TRBJ2-7 provide the parts outside the CDR3, is SQTIHQWPATLVQPVGSPLSLECTVEGTSNPNLYWYRQAAGRGLQLLFYSVGIGQISSEVPQNLSASRPQDRQFILSSKKLLLSDSGFYLCAWEVRDSYEQYFGPGTRLTVT.

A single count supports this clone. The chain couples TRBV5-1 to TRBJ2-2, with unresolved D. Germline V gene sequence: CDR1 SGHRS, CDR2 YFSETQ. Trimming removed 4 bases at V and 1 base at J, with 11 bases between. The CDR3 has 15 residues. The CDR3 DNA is TGCGCCAGCAGCCACAACGACTTGAACACCGGGGAGCTGTTTTTT. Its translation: CASSHNDLNTGELFF.

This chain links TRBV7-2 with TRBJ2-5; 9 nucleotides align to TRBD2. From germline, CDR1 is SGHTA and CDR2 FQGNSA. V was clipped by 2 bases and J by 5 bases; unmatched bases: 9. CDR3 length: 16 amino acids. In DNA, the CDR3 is TGTGCCAGCAGCTTACGGCTAGCGGGGCCAAGTGAGACCCAGTACTTC. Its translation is CASSLRLAGPSETQYF. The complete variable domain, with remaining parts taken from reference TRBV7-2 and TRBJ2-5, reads GAGVSQSPSNKVTEKGKDVELRCDPISGHTALYWYRQSLGQGLEFLIYFQGNSAPDKSGLPSDRFSAERTGGSVSTLTIQRTQQEDSAVYLCASSLRLAGPSETQYFGPGTRLLVL.

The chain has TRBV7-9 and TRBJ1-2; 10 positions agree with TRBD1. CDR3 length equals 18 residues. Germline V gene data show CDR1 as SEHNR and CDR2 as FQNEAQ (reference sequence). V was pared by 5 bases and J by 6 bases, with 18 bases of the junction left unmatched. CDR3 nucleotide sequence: TGTGCCAGCAGCCCGCAACCGGGACAGGGGTCCCCTAAAGATGGCTACACCTTC. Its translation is CASSPQPGQGSPKDGYTF.

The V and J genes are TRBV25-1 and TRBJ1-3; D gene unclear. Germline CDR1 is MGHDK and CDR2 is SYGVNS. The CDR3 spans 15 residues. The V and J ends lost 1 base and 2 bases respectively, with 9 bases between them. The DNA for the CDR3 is TGTGCCAGCAGTGAATCCCTTGGGCCTGGAAACACCATATATTTT. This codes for CASSESLGPGNTIYF.

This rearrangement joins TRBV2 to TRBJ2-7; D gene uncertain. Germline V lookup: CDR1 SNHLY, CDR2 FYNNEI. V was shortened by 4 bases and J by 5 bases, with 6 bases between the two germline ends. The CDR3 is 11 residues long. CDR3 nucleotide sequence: TGTGCCAGCAGTGGACTGCACGAGCAGTACTTC. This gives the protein CASSGLHEQYF.

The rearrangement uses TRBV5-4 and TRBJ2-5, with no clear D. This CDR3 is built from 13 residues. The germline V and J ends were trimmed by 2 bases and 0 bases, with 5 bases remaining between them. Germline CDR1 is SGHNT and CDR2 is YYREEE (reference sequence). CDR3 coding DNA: TGTGCCAGCAGCTTCCGGGACCAAGAGACCCAGTACTTC. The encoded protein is CASSFRDQETQYF.

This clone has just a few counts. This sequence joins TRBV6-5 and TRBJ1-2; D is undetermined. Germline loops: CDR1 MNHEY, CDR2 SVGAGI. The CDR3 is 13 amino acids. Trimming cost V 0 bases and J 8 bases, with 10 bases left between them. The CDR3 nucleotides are TGTGCCAGCAGTTACTCGCGGAGATCGGGCTACACCTTC. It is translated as CASSYSRRSGYTF.

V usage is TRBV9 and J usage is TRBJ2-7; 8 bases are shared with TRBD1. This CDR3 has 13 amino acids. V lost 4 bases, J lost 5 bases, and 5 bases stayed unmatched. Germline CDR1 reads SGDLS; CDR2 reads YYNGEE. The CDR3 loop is CASSKTGVHEQYF. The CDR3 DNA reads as TGTGCCAGCAGCAAGACAGGGGTCCACGAGCAGTACTTC.

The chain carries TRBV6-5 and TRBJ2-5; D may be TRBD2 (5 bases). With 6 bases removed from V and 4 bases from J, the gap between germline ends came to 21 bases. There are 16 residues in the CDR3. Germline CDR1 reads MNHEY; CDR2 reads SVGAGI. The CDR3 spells CASSYGVAAGLETQYF. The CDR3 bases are TGTGCCAGCAGCTACGGAGTGGCGGCGGGTTTAGAGACCCAGTACTTC.

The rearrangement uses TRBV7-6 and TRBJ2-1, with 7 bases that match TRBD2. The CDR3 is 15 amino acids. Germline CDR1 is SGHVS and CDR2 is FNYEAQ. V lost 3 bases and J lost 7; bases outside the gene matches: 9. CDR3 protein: CASSLWPTSRNEQFF. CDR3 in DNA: TGTGCCAGCAGCTTGTGGCCGACTAGCCGAAATGAGCAGTTCTTC.

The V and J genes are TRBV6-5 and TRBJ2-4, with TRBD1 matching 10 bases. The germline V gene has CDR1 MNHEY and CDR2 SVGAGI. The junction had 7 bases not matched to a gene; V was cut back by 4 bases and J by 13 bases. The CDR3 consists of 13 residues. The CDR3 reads CASSLRDRGPQYF. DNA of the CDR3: TGTGCCAGCAGTTTACGGGACAGGGGACCCCAGTACTTC.

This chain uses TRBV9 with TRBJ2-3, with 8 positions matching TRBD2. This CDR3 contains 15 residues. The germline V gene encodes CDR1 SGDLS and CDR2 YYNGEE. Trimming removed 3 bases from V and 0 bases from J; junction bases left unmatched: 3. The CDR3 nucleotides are TGTGCCAGCAGCGAACTAGCGGTAAGCACAGATACGCAGTATTTT. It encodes CASSELAVSTDTQYF.

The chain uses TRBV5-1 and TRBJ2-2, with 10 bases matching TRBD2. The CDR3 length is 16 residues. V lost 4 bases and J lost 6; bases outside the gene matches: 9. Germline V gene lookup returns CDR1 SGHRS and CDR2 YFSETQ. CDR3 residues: CASSKRTSGYSGELFF. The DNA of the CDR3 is TGCGCCAGCAGCAAGCGGACTAGCGGTTATTCCGGGGAGCTGTTTTTT.